This T cell receptor (beta chain) came from a study of OX40 agonist ivuxolimab in advanced cancers. The V segment lost 8 bases and the J segment 4 bases; nucleotides outside the gene matches: 15. The germline CDR1 and CDR2 sequences are MNHEY and SMNVEV (reference sequence). This CDR3 spans 16 amino acids. The method was immunoSEQ multiplex PCR; TCRdb's version includes in-frame clones alone and lacks a portion of them. The table has 70,000 to 90,000 clones, around 83% seen once. The receptor was derived from an adult with an advanced solid tumor such as melanoma, head and neck, liver or kidney cancer. Sequencing used CD4+ or CD8+ T cells sorted from blood, obtained in a trial of the OX40 agonist ivuxolimab. This chain uses TRBV27 with TRBJ2-7; the match to TRBD2 covers 9 bases. The CDR3 here is CASYQRIAGVVYEQYF. CDR3 bases: TGTGCCAGCTATCAACGCATAGCGGGAGTCGTATACGAGCAGTACTTC.